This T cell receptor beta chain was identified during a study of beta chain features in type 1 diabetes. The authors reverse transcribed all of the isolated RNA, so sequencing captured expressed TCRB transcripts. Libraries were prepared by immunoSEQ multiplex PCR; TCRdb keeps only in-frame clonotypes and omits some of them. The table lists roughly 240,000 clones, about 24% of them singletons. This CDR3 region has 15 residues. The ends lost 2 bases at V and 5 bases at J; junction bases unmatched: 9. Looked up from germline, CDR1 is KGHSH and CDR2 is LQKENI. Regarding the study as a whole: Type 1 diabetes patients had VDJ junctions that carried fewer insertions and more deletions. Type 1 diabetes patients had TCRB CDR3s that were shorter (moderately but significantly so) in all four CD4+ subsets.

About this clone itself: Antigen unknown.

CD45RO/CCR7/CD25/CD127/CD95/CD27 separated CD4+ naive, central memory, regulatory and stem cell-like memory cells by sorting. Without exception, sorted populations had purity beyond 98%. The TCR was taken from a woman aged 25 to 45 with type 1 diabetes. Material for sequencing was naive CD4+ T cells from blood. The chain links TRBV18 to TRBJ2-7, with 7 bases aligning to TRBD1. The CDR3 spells CASSPIPTGFHEQYF. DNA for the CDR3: TGTGCCAGCTCACCAATACCGACAGGGTTCCACGAGCAGTACTTC.